One sample yielded the 14 T cell receptor beta chains listed below, sequenced in a study of identical twins. MiXCR was run by TCRdb on the 5' RACE reads, yielding one entry per CDR3 protein. This repertoire shows about 150,000 distinct CDR3 sequences, 3.5% found once; its top ten account for approximately 7.6%. Sample: memory T cells sorted from blood. The source of these receptors is a man aged 18-30 years in good health.

This clonotype was recorded many times. CDR3 DNA: TGTGCCAGCGTCAGGGGCAGAAGCTACCAAGAGACCCAGTACTTC. Protein: CASVRGRSYQETQYF. V and J are TRBV11-2 and TRBJ2-5, with D perhaps TRBD1 (6 bases). V was shortened by 8 bases and J by 0 bases, with 16 bases between the two germline ends. The CDR3 is 15 amino acids. The V gene's germline CDR1 is SGHAT and CDR2 FQNNGV.

This clonotype has a count of ten or more. This chain links TRBV29-1 with TRBJ1-1; D remains unclear. Germline CDR1 reads SQVTM; CDR2 reads ANQGSEA. The CDR3 has 12 amino acids. V dropped 8 bases and J dropped 4 bases, with 14 bases sitting between them. CDR3 residues: CSTFGLSTEAFF. In nucleotides, the CDR3 is TGCAGCACTTTCGGGTTAAGCACTGAAGCTTTCTTT.

This clonotype was seen repeatedly, ten times or more. The CDR3, as DNA: TGTGCCATCAGCCCAATAGATAGCGGGAGAGACAACGAGCAGTACTTC. This translates into CAISPIDSGRDNEQYF. This rearrangement joins TRBV10-3 to TRBJ2-7, with TRBD2 matching over 9 bases. J gave up 5 bases and V 6 bases, and 14 bases lay outside the gene matches. The CDR3 loop spans 16 amino acids. CDR1 and CDR2 (germline): ENHRY, SYGVKD.

The chain uses TRBV28 and TRBJ2-7, with a possible D match to TRBD2 (6 bases). This CDR3 spans 14 amino acids. Germline values: CDR1 MDHEN, CDR2 SYDVKM. Trimming pared 3 bases from V and 0 bases from J, leaving 9 bases between. The DNA for the CDR3 is TGTGCCAGCAGTTTCGGGGGTATCTCCTACGAGCAGTACTTC. Translating it yields CASSFGGISYEQYF.

This clonotype was seen more than once but under ten times. The gene calls are TRBV6-5 and TRBJ2-3; D is unresolved. Trimming removed 0 bases at V and 2 bases at J, with 9 bases between. Per the germline V gene, CDR1 is MNHEY and CDR2 is SVGAGI. The CDR3 runs 15 residues. The CDR3: CASSYSTPITDTQYF. The CDR3 DNA is TGTGCCAGCAGTTACTCTACCCCCATCACAGATACGCAGTATTTT.

This clonotype has ten or more counts. V is TRBV9 and J is TRBJ2-5; D remains unclear. The germline CDR1 and CDR2 sequences are SGDLS and YYNGEE. The CDR3 is 11 amino acids. V dropped 2 bases and J dropped 3 bases, with 2 bases sitting between them. CDR3 protein: CASSVEETQYF. The CDR3 DNA is TGTGCCAGCAGCGTTGAAGAGACCCAGTACTTC.

This clonotype was counted many times. The V call is TRBV5-5, the J call TRBJ2-7; D is possibly TRBD1 (6 bases). CDR3 size: 16 residues. Trimming stripped 4 bases from V and 3 bases from J, with 20 bases between. Looked up from germline, CDR1 is SGHKS and CDR2 is YYEKEE (reference sequence). The CDR3 nucleotides are TGTGCCAGCAGCCCGGGGACCAGACAGGCCCTCTACGAGCAGTACTTC. Protein sequence: CASSPGTRQALYEQYF.

This clonotype was picked up many times. V and J are TRBV20-1 and TRBJ1-5, with TRBD1 matching 7 bases. CDR1 and CDR2 from the germline V gene are DFQATT and SNEGSKA (reference sequence). V shed 6 bases, J shed 4 bases, and the junction held 3 bases outside the gene matches. The length of the CDR3 is 12 residues. CDR3 bases: TGCAGTGCGAACAGGGGTAATCAGCCCCAGCATTTT. It encodes CSANRGNQPQHF.

This clonotype has a count of ten or more. This rearrangement joins TRBV20-1 to TRBJ1-2; D not certain. Germline values: CDR1 DFQATT, CDR2 SNEGSKA (reference sequence). V gave up 1 base and J gave up 7 bases, with 7 bases separating them. The CDR3 spans 11 residues. The CDR3 spells CSARGLPGYTF. Here the CDR3 DNA reads TGCAGTGCTAGAGGACTACCTGGCTACACCTTC.

Many counts were recorded for this clonotype. The chain recombines TRBV5-4 with TRBJ2-1, with 10 bases identical to TRBD2. CDR1 and CDR2 from the germline V gene are SGHNT and YYREEE (reference sequence). J was trimmed by 3 bases and V by 2 bases; bases with no gene match: 2. The CDR3 runs 15 residues. The CDR3 coding sequence is TGTGCCAGCAGCTTTGGGACTAGCGACTACAATGAGCAGTTCTTC. Translation: CASSFGTSDYNEQFF.

This clonotype was counted at least ten times. The V and J genes are TRBV20-1 and TRBJ2-1; D not certain. V lost 7 bases and J lost 3, with 10 bases in between. Germline assignment: CDR1 DFQATT and CDR2 SNEGSKA (reference sequence). CDR3 length equals 12 residues. CDR3: CSVPSLYNEQFF. The CDR3 DNA is TGCAGTGTTCCGAGCCTCTACAATGAGCAGTTCTTC.

The rearrangement uses TRBV5-1 and TRBJ1-4; TRBD1 matches 7 bases. The CDR3 extends over 15 amino acids. With 4 bases clipped from V and 4 bases from J, the junction kept 7 bases outside the gene matches. CDR1 SGHRS and CDR2 YFSETQ come from the germline V gene. This CDR3 reads CASSPAGTDNEKLFF. The CDR3 coding sequence is TGCGCCAGCAGCCCCGCAGGGACAGATAATGAAAAACTGTTTTTT.

For this clonotype: A much larger clone differs from this one at a single base, so this may be a read error. The rearrangement uses TRBV6-5 and TRBJ2-1; TRBD2 might be the D (6 bases). The germline CDR1 and CDR2 sequences are MNHEY and SVGAGI. The CDR3 contains 12 residues. The V end lost 6 bases, the J end lost 10 bases, and 13 bases lay between the germline ends. The CDR3 coding sequence is TGTGCCAGCAGAGGACTACTATGGGAGCAGTTCTTC. Protein: CASRGLLWEQFF.

This clonotype came up many times. This chain links TRBV21-1 with TRBJ2-7; the table's D call TRBD2 went unverified against the DNA. TRBV21-1 is tagged as a pseudogene. The CDR3 contains 16 residues. In DNA form, the CDR3 reads TGTGCCAGCAGCGACGAAGGGACTAGCGGCTCCTACGAGCAGTACGTC. It encodes CASSDEGTSGSYEQYV.